Listed here are 16 T cell receptor beta chains from one sample, sequenced in a study of patients and donors after allogeneic stem cell transplantation. One entry per CDR3 protein results from TCRdb running MiXCR on the RT-PCR reads. The data show roughly 960,000 distinct CDR3 sequences, around 17% seen once. The material sequenced was blood, either unsorted or a sorted T cell fraction (not recorded which). The receptors shown here come from a human donor who was either an allogeneic HSCT recipient or a stem cell or donor lymphocyte infusion donor (not recorded which). It is not recorded whose cells these are; they may come from a transplant donor.

This chain joins TRBV27 and TRBJ2-7; no reliable D call. Trimming removed 5 bases at V and 3 bases at J, with 8 bases between. In germline, CDR1 is MNHEY, CDR2 SMNVEV (reference sequence). This CDR3 has 12 residues. The CDR3 DNA follows: TGTGCCAGCAGTACCCTAGACTACGAGCAGTACTTC. Its protein is CASSTLDYEQYF.

In this sample, this clonotype turned up a few times. The chain couples TRBV4-3 to TRBJ2-5; the D gene is possibly TRBD2 (5 bases). V shed 0 bases and J shed 4 bases, with 21 bases lying between them. Germline lookup yields CDR1 LGHNA and CDR2 YSLEER. This CDR3 comprises 18 residues. In DNA form, the CDR3 reads TGCGCCAGCAGCCAAGATTTTCAAGGAGGAGTATCGAGAGAGACCCAGTACTTC. It translates to CASSQDFQGGVSRETQYF.

The gene calls are TRBV9 and TRBJ2-2; D not resolved. This CDR3 contains 13 residues. The germline V gene encodes CDR1 SGDLS and CDR2 YYNGEE. The V gene lost 8 bases and the J gene lost 6 bases, with 14 bases spanning the gap. This CDR3 reads CASRKTIAGELFF. As DNA, the CDR3 is TGTGCCAGTAGAAAGACAATAGCCGGGGAGCTGTTTTTT.

This clonotype was counted ten times or more. The chain combines TRBV24-1 with TRBJ2-5; D is unclear. Germline CDR1 and CDR2: KGHDR and SFDVKD. This CDR3 contains 11 residues. V gave up 5 bases and J gave up 4 bases, with 4 bases separating them. The CDR3 here is CATSAGETQYF. The CDR3 coding sequence is TGTGCCACCAGTGCGGGAGAGACCCAGTACTTC.

The V gene is TRBV3-1, the J gene TRBJ2-3, with D perhaps matching TRBD2 (5 bases). CDR3 length: 12 amino acids. V was pared by 3 bases and J by 5 bases, with 6 bases between. Per germline, CDR1 LGHDT and CDR2 YNNKEL (reference sequence). CDR3 nucleotides: TGTGCCAGCAGCCAGAGGGTAGATACGCAGTATTTT. Protein product: CASSQRVDTQYF.

This clonotype was detected ten times or more. V is TRBV10-3 and J is TRBJ2-7; D may be TRBD1 or TRBD2 (5 bases each). The V end lost 4 bases, the J end lost 4 bases, and 5 bases lay between the germline ends. Germline loops: CDR1 ENHRY, CDR2 SYGVKD. This CDR3 is built from 11 residues. Here the CDR3 DNA reads TGTGCCATCAGTGGGGGGTACGAGCAGTACTTC. Amino acid sequence: CAISGGYEQYF.

This clonotype was seen just once. The chain combines TRBV5-1 with TRBJ2-1, with D perhaps matching TRBD2 (6 bases). The CDR3 is 20 amino acids. V was pared by 3 bases and J by 0 bases, with 25 bases between. Per the germline V gene, CDR1 is SGHRS and CDR2 is YFSETQ. The CDR3 here is CASSSQNLRQGLPSYNEQFF. DNA of the CDR3: TGCGCCAGCAGCTCCCAGAACCTTCGTCAGGGACTTCCCTCCTACAATGAGCAGTTCTTC.

This clonotype was seen repeatedly, ten times or more. The gene calls are TRBV7-9 and TRBJ1-1; TRBD1 agrees at 7 bases. The CDR3 contains 15 residues. The ends lost 5 bases at V and 0 bases at J; junction bases unmatched: 6. CDR1 and CDR2 from the germline V gene are SEHNR and FQNEAQ (reference sequence). CDR3 in amino acids: CASSRAGQLNTEAFF. The DNA for the CDR3 is TGTGCCAGCAGCCGCGCGGGACAGCTGAACACTGAAGCTTTCTTT.

This clonotype has at least ten counts. This chain joins TRBV12-3 or TRBV12-4 and TRBJ2-1; 8 bases map to TRBD2. V shed 7 bases, J shed 5 bases, and the junction held 13 bases outside the gene matches. This CDR3 has 16 residues. Written as DNA, the CDR3 is TGTGCCAGCACCTTACGGGGGGGGCTCCTCAACAATGAGCAGTTCTTC. Residues: CASTLRGGLLNNEQFF.

This clonotype showed up just a few times. CDR3 residues: CSARRGGSNQPQHF. The CDR3 region has the DNA TGCAGTGCCCGGAGGGGTGGAAGCAATCAGCCCCAGCATTTT. The V and J genes are TRBV20-1 and TRBJ1-5; D possibly corresponds to TRBD1 (5 bases). Germline lookup yields CDR1 DFQATT and CDR2 SNEGSKA (reference sequence). Trimming removed 6 bases at V and 1 base at J, with 13 bases between. The CDR3 loop spans 14 amino acids.

The chain recombines TRBV6-1 with TRBJ2-7, with 8 bases lining up with TRBD1. Trimming removed 5 bases from V and 0 bases from J; junction bases left unmatched: 6. The V gene's germline CDR1 is MNHNS and CDR2 SASEGT. The CDR3 extends over 15 amino acids. CDR3 DNA sequence: TGTGCCAGCAGTCCGTACAGGGGGAGCTCCTACGAGCAGTACTTC. It is translated as CASSPYRGSSYEQYF.

The chain joins TRBV20-1 to TRBJ2-1; 13 bases fit TRBD2. Germline values: CDR1 DFQATT, CDR2 SNEGSKA (reference sequence). The CDR3 length is 17 residues. Germline trimming cut 5 bases from V and 2 bases from J; bases unmatched to any gene: 9. The CDR3 loop reads CSARTSGRVGPYNEQFF. The CDR3 DNA is TGCAGTGCTCGGACTAGCGGGAGAGTGGGTCCCTACAATGAGCAGTTCTTC.

This clonotype has a handful of counts. The V gene is TRBV5-8, the J gene TRBJ1-1; D remains ambiguous. CDR1 is SGHTS, CDR2 YDEGEE, per germline. The germline V and J ends were trimmed by 5 bases and 4 bases, with 12 bases remaining between them. The CDR3 runs 13 residues. For the CDR3, the DNA is TGTGCCAGCAGACGCGTTTCGAGCACTGAAGCTTTCTTT. It translates to CASRRVSSTEAFF. The variable domain in full, completed from reference TRBV5-8 and TRBJ1-1, reads EAGVTQSPTHLIKTRGQQATLRCSPISGHTSVYWYQQALGLGLQFLLWYDEGEERNRGNFPPRFSGRQFPNYSSELNVNALELEDSALYLCASRRVSSTEAFFGQGTRLTVV.

CDR3 region: CASSLLSGQRSTEAFF. CDR3 in DNA: TGCGCCAGCAGCTTGCTTTCTGGACAGCGGAGCACTGAAGCTTTCTTT. The genes are TRBV5-1 and TRBJ1-1; D might be TRBD1 (6 bases). The V end was cut by 1 base, the J end by 4 bases, with 17 bases between. CDR1 and CDR2 (germline): SGHRS, YFSETQ. This CDR3 region has 16 residues.

The CDR3 protein is CASSYRTSGVADTQYF. As DNA, the CDR3 is TGTGCCAGCAGTTACCGGACTAGCGGGGTTGCAGATACGCAGTATTTT. The J gene is TRBJ2-3, the V gene TRBV6-5; 12 nucleotides agree with TRBD2. V lost 2 bases to trimming and J lost 4 bases; unmatched junction nucleotides: 4. Germline lookup yields CDR1 MNHEY and CDR2 SVGAGI. There are 16 residues in the CDR3.

This chain uses TRBV2 with TRBJ2-7; either TRBD1 or TRBD2 may fit D (7 bases each). There are 17 residues in the CDR3. CDR1 and CDR2 from the germline V gene are SNHLY and FYNNEI. V lost 0 bases and J 7 bases, leaving 22 bases between the germline ends. CDR3 DNA sequence: TGTGCCAGCAGTGAAGCGCTTCGCGCAGGGGGACTAAAGGAGCAGTACTTC. This gives the protein CASSEALRAGGLKEQYF.